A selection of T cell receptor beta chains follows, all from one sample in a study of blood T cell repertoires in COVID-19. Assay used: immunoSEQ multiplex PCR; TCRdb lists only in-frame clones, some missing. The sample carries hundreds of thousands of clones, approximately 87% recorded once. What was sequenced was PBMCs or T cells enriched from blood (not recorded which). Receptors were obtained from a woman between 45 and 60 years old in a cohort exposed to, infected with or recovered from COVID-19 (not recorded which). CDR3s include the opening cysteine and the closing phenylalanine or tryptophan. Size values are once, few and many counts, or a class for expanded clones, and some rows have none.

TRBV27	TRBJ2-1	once	CASSDGQGKYNEQFF
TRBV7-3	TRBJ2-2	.	CASSHRTGPGTGELFF
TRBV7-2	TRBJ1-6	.	CASSLALSTARKVYNSPLHF
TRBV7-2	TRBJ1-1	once	CASRYRGFTEAFF
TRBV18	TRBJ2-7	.	CASSPGTAIYEQYF
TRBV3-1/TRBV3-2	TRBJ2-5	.	CASSERQETQYF
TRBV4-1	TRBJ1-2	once	CASSQDGATPYGYTF
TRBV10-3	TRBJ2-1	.	CAISESGHTNEQFF
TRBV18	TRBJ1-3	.	CASSPFAGDISGNTIYF
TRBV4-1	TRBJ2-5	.	CASSQDAGAKETQYF
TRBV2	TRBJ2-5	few	CASMGQRGGETQYF
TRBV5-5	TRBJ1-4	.	CASSPGQGRRNPMKKLFF
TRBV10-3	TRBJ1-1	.	CAISRDRDTEAFF
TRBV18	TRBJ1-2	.	CASSPPTGLAVRGGYTF
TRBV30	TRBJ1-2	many	CAWSVGVGYTF
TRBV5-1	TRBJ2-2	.	CASRWDPRRDTGELFF
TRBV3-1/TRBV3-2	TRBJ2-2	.	CASSPSGGAIITGELFF
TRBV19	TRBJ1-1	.	CASSLQYGRQQMNTEAFF
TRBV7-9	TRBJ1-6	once	CASSLQRGNSPLHF
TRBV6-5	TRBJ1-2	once	CASSYSLQGPSYTF
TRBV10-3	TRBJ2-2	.	CAISRDSQNTGELFF
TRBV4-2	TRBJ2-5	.	CASSQTRDRYQETQYF
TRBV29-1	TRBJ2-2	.	CSVGRGKAGELFF
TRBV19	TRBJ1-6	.	CASSGGQGSSPLHF
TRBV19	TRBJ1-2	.	CASGSGTNYGYTF
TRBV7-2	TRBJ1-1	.	CASSLERGAGAFF
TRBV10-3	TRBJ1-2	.	CAISESGQGVGGYTF
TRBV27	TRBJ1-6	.	CASSVRDLRLSYNSPLHF
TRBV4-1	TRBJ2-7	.	CASSPHPASGGEQYF
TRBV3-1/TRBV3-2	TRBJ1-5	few	CASSLGTGSNQPQHF
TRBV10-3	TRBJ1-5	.	CAISVGTGPNQPQHF
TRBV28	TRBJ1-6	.	CASSAGGNLYNSPLHF
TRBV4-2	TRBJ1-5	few	CASSLRQDSNQPQHF
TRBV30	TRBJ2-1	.	CACPRGGGAARSIEQFF
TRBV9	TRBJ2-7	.	CASSVGGTYEQYF
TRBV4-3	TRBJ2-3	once	CASSFTGVFTDTQYF
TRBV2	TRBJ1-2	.	CASSTRAGTAYGYTF
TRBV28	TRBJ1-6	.	CASSLSGGSPLHF
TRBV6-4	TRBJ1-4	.	CASSDPGRELFEKLFF
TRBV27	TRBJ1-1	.	CASSLLQENTEAFF
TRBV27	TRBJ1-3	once	CASSWTGGGYLSGNTIYF
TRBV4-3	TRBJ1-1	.	CASSQDRTGLNTEAFF
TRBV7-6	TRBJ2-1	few	CASSSLPSSGPSSYNEQFF
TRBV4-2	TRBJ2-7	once	CASSQTGTSGGGYEQYF
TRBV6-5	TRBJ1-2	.	CASSTPGGAGGYTF
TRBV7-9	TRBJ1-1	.	CASSLAVRADTEAFF
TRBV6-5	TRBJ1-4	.	CASSYSRRPNEKLFF
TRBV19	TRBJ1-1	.	CASSTRDSEAFF
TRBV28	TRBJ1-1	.	CASRTVNTEAFF
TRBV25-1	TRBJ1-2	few	CASSDKGRYGYTF
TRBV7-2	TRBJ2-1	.	CASSFEVSYNEQFF
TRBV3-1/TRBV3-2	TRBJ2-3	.	CASSQGTGGTDTQYF
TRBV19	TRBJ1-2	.	CASSTHPGQGALNYGYTF
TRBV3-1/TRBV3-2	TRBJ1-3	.	CASSPLASGNTIYF
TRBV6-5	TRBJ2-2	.	CASSYPRGRGTGELFF
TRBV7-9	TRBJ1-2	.	CASSLSTGMGYTF
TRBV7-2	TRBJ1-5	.	CASSLGTGGVQPQHF